This T cell receptor beta chain is drawn from a study of cytomegalovirus exposure and HLA in healthy donors. Study-wide results and caveats: The majority of CMV-associated TCR beta chains were reported as apparently HLA-restricted in a later analysis. DRB1 had the most TCR associations and HLA-C the fewest, a later analysis found, with rates varying by HLA locus. The presence/absence work took it that sequencing depth was about the same across donors.

Regarding this clone: The antigen is unknown.

The length of the CDR3 is 14 residues. Germline lookup yields CDR1 MNHEY and CDR2 SMNVEV (reference sequence). V gave up 6 bases and J gave up 6 bases, with 18 bases separating them. Primers: 60 Vbeta forward and 13 Jbeta reverse. The repertoire was sequenced with immunoSEQ multiplex PCR; TCRdb's copy has only in-frame clones and lacks some. The data contain tens of thousands of clones, around 77% of them singletons. Sequenced sample: PBMCs. The chain combines TRBV27 with TRBJ2-7; possibly TRBD1 for D (5 bases). The sequence was collected from a woman aged 25 to 45 in good health and CMV-seropositive. The CDR3 is CASSPSPRVSEQYF. The DNA of the CDR3 is TGTGCCAGCAGCCCGTCGCCCAGGGTAAGCGAGCAGTACTTC.